The clone carrying this T cell receptor beta chain has a count of ten or more. What it binds is not known. This sample is part of a study of identical twins. TCRdb ran MiXCR on the 5' RACE reads and lists one entry per CDR3 protein. The data hold 200,000 to 250,000 distinct CDR3 sequences, with approximately 5.9% observed a single time. Between the trimmed V and J ends, which lost 8 bases and 0 bases, there was a span of 11 bases. This CDR3 has 14 amino acids. Germline CDR1 and CDR2: MDHEN and SYDVKM. Study outcomes and limitations: The models systematically underestimated how much out-of-frame TCR alpha was shared in monozygotic twins.

These sequences were also reported in another study, on T cells expressing NK-cell markers. That work adds: In roughly six donors, dominant CD3+CD56+NKG2C+ clonotypes ranked among the top 10 CD8+ clonotypes. The CD3+CD56-NKG2C+ fraction was also led by these clonotypes in a handful of donors. The HCMV specificity of the expanded NKG2C+ T cell clones stayed unresolved.

The source material was CD8+ T cells sorted from blood. The TCR was taken from a woman aged 18-35 years in good health. The V and J genes are TRBV28 and TRBJ1-3; TRBD1 might be the D (5 bases). CDR3 sequence (DNA): TGTGCCAGCGGGAAAAGGGGCTCTGGAAACACCATATATTTT. This codes for CASGKRGSGNTIYF. Combining the CDR3 with reference TRBV28 and TRBJ1-3 gives the whole variable domain DVKVTQSSRYLVKRTGEKVFLECVQDMDHENMFWYRQDPGLGLRLIYFSYDVKMKEKGDIPEGYSVSREKKERFSLILESASTNQTSMYLCASGKRGSGNTIYFGEGSWLTVV.